This TCR beta chain came from a study of T cell responses to AZD1222 COVID-19 vaccine (dated by TCRdb to about 2021). With regard to the full study: AZD1222 recipients with second doses at about 4 weeks or about 12 weeks were pooled, because spike-specific TCR depth and breadth did not differ between schedules. TCR sequencing covered 233 trial participants: 200 to 210 given two doses of AZD1222 and approximately 25 given two doses of MenACWY control vaccine. Trial participants were enrolled into age subgroups of 18-55, 56-69 and 70-plus years, which contained around 150, 29 and 61 TCR-sequenced participants, respectively. Study-wide conclusions, independent of this receptor: CD4 TCRs associated with the vaccine covered the entire spike protein, and the dominant responses were in regions 160-218 and 743-854. Participants were mostly white British and included more females than males, and it was suggested by the authors that clonal diversity may have been underestimated. No day 14 peak-response samples were available, so repertoires were characterized only after the peak T cell response. Only five or six AZD1222 recipients were SARS-CoV-2 seropositive at baseline, limiting conclusions about previously exposed vaccinees. The 56-69-year group was small, and its depth increase did not reach significance, likely because of low power. Spike-specific TCR breadth and depth rose significantly after two AZD1222 doses compared with day 0 and with MenACWY recipients. Reportedly, close to half of the unique spike-specific TCRs recognized epitopes lying outside the regions that are mutated in the B.1.351 and B.1.1.7 variants.

The CDR3 regions of human TCRbeta chains were analyzed by immunosequencing. The paper's data handling went like this. TCRs in the repertoires were compared against a reference library of SARS-CoV-2-specific TCRs that had been generated with the MIRA antigen-specificity platform. Breadth meant the fraction of unique TCRs that were SARS-CoV-2-associated, whereas depth meant the fraction of total T cells that were SARS-CoV-2-associated. Each spike-specific TCR was assigned to its reactive spike region and to a CD4 or CD8 class using the MIRA data. Log10-transformed breadth and depth values were compared by one-way ANOVA with Sidak's multiple comparisons tests. What TCRdb holds here is the immuneACCESS table cut down to in-frame rearrangements. Part of the clones is not present; checked against another copy, under half of the missing clones reflect an unresolved V gene, and the others are unexplained. V, J and clone size were drawn from that table, and D and trimming were deduced from the DNA. This sample holds about 140,000 clones; roughly 90% were observed only once. 2.5% to 3.5% of the sample rests with the top ten.

Including cysteine and phenylalanine, the CDR3 has 14 amino acids. Only the CDR3 region is kept as DNA, spanning 42 bases read in frame from base 1. The germline V gene (reference sequence) provides CDR1 GTSNPN and CDR2 SVGIG. Trimming takes 5 bases from V and 3 bases from J, and the germline ends sit 16 bases apart. This specimen's time point label, per the study, means: baseline before first vaccination. Vaccinee samples came from UK trials COV001 and COV002, including a single-blind randomized controlled phase 2/3 trial of AZD1222 (ChAdOx1 nCoV-19) in healthy adults. For TCRbeta chain sequencing, PBMC samples were collected from trial participants at day 0 and at day 28 after the second dose. Note on this clone: The antigen it binds to is not known. Base qualities are not provided; no much larger clone lies one nucleotide away.

The chain is assembled from TRBV30 and TRBJ1-1, and the D gene may be TRBD1, 5 bases matching. This receptor was taken from an adult in good health. The specimen comprised peripheral blood, sampled on day 0 of AZD1222 vaccination. The DNA is TGTGCCTGGGGGGTCGGGGGAACGGACACTGAAGCTTTCTTT. The resulting protein is CAWGVGGTDTEAFF. The CDR3, completed at both ends by the reference TRBV30 and TRBJ1-1 genes, gives the full variable domain SQTIHQWPATLVQPVGSPLSLECTVEGTSNPNLYWYRQAAGRGLQLLFYSVGIGQISSEVPQNLSASRPQDRQFILSSKKLLLSDSGFYLCAWGVGGTDTEAFFGQGTRLTVV.